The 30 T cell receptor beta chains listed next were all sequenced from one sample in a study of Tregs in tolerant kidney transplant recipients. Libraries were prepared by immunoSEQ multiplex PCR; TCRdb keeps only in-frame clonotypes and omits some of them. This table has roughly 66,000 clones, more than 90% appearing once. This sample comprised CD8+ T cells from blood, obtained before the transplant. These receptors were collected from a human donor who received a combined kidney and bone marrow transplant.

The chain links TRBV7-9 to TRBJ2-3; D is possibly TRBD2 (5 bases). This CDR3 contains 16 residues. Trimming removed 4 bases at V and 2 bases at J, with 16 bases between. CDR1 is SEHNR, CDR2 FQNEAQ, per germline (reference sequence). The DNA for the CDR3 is TGTGCCAGCAGCTCGGACTCGACCGGGCTCACAGATACGCAGTATTTT. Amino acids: CASSSDSTGLTDTQYF.

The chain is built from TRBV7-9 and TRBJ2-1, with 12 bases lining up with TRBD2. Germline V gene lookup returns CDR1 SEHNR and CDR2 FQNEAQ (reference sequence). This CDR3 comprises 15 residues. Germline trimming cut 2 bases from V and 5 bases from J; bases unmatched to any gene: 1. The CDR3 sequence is CASSLLAGGHNEQFF. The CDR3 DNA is TGTGCCAGCAGCTTACTAGCGGGAGGGCACAATGAGCAGTTCTTC. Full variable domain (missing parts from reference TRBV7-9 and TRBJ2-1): DTGVSQNPRHKITKRGQNVTFRCDPISEHNRLYWYRQTLGQGPEFLTYFQNEAQLEKSRLLSDRFSAERPKGSFSTLEIQRTEQGDSAMYLCASSLLAGGHNEQFFGPGTRLTVL.

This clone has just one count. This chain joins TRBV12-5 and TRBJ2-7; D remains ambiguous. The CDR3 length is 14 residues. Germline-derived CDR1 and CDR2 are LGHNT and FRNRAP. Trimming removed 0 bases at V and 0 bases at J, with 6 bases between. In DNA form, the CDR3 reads TGTGCTAGTGGTTTGGTATTGAGCTCCTACGAGCAGTACTTC. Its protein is CASGLVLSSYEQYF.

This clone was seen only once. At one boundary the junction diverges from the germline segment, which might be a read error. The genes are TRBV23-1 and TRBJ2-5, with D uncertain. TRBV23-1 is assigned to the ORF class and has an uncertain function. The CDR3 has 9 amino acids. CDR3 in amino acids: CGPEETQYF. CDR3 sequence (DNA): TGTGGGCCAGAAGAGACCCAGTACTTC.

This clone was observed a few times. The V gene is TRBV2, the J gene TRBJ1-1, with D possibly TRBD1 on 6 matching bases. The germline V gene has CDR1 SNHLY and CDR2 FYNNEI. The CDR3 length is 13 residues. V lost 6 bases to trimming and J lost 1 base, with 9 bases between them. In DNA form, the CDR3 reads TGTGCCAGCAGGGAGGACAGGAACACTGAAGCTTTCTTT. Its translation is CASREDRNTEAFF.

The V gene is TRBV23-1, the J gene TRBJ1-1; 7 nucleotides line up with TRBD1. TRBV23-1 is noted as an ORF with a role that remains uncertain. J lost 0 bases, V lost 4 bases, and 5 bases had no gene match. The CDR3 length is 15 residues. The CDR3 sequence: CASSRETGMNTEAFF. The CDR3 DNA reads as TGCGCCAGCAGTCGCGAGACAGGGATGAACACTGAAGCTTTCTTT.

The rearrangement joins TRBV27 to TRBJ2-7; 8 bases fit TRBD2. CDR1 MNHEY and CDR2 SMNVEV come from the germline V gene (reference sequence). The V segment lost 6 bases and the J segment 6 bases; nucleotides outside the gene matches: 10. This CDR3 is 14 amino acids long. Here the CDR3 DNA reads TGTGCCAGCAGCGTGCTAGCGGGCCAAAGCGAGCAGTACTTC. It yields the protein CASSVLAGQSEQYF.

CDR3 sequence (DNA): TGCGCCAGCAGCCACGCCACCGGGACAGGGAATGAAAAACTGTTTTTT. Translation gives CASSHATGTGNEKLFF. The rearrangement uses TRBV4-3 and TRBJ1-4; TRBD1 matches at 9 bases. Trimming took 3 bases from V and 5 from J; bases not matched to a gene: 7. The CDR3 has 16 residues. The germline V gene encodes CDR1 LGHNA and CDR2 YSLEER.

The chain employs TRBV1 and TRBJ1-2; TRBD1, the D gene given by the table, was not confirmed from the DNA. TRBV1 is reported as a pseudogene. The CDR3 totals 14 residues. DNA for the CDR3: TGCACCAGCAGCGCCAGGGGGCTCACGGGTGGCTACACCTTC. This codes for CTSSARGLTGGYTF.

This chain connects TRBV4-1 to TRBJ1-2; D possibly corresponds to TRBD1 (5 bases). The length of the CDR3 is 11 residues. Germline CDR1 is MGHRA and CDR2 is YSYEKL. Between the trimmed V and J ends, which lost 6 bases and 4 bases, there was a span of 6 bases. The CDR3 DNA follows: TGCGCCAGCAGGGGGGGCTATGGCTACACCTTC. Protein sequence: CASRGGYGYTF.

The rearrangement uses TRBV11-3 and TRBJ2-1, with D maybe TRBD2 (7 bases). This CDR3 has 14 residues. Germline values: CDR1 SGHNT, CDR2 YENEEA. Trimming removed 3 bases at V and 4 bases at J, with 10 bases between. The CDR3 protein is CASSFRGAYNEQFF. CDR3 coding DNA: TGTGCCAGCAGCTTCCGGGGGGCTTACAATGAGCAGTTCTTC.

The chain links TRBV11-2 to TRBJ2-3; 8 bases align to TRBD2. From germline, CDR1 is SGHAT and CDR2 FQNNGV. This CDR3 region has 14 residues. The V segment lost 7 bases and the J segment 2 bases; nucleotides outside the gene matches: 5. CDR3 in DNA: TGTGCCAGCACATTAGCGGGAACCACAGATACGCAGTATTTT. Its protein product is CASTLAGTTDTQYF.

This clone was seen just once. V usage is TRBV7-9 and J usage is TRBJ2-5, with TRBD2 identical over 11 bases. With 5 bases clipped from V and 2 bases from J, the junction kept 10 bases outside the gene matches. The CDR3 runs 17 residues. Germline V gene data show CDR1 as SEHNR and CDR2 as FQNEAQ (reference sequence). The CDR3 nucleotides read TGTGCCAGCAGCCAATCGTCGGGACTAGCGGTACAAGAGACCCAGTACTTC. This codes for CASSQSSGLAVQETQYF.

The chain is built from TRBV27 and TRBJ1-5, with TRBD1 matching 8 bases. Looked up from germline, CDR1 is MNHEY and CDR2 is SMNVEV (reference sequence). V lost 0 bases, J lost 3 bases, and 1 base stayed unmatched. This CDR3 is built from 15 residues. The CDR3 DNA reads TGTGCCAGCAGTTTATCGCAGGGGGCCAATCAGCCCCAGCATTTT. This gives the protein CASSLSQGANQPQHF.

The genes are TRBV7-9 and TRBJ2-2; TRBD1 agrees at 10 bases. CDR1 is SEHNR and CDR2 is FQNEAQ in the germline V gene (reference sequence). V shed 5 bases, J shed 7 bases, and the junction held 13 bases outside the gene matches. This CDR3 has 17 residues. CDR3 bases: TGTGCCAGCAGCCTCCGGACAGGGGGAGTTGTGGACGGGGAGCTGTTTTTT. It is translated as CASSLRTGGVVDGELFF.

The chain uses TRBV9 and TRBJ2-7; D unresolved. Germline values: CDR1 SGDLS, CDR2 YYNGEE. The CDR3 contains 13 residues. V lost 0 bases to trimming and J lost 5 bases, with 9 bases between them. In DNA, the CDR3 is TGTGCCAGCAGCGTAGGGGCCTCAAACGAGCAGTACTTC. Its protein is CASSVGASNEQYF.

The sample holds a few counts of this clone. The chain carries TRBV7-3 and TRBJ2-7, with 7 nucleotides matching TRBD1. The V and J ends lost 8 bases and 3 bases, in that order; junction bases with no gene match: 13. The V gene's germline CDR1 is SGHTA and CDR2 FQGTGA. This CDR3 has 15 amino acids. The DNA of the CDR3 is TGTGCCAGCTCACTCCCGACAGGGCAAATCTACGAGCAGTACTTC. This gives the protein CASSLPTGQIYEQYF.

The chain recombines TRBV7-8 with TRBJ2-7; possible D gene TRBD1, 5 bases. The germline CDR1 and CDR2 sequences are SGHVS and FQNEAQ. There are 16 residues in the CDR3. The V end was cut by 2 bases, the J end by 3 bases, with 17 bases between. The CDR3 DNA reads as TGTGCCAGCAGCTTACCCCGGGCAGGACAAAGCTACGAGCAGTACTTC. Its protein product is CASSLPRAGQSYEQYF.

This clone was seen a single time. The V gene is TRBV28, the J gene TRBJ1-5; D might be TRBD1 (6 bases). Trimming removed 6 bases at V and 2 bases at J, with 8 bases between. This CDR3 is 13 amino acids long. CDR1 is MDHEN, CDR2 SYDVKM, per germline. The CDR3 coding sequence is TGTGCCAGCAGCCCAGGGGGCAATCAGCCCCAGCATTTT. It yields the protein CASSPGGNQPQHF. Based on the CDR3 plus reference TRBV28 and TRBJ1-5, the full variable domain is DVKVTQSSRYLVKRTGEKVFLECVQDMDHENMFWYRQDPGLGLRLIYFSYDVKMKEKGDIPEGYSVSREKKERFSLILESASTNQTSMYLCASSPGGNQPQHFGDGTRLSIL.

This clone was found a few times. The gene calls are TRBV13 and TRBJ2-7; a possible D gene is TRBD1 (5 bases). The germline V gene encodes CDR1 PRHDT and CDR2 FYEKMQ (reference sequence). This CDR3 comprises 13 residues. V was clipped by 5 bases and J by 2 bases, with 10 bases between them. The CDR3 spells CASSHGQAYEQYF. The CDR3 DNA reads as TGTGCCAGCAGCCATGGACAAGCCTACGAGCAGTACTTC. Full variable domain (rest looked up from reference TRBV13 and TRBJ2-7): AAGVIQSPRHLIKEKRETATLKCYPIPRHDTVYWYQQGPGQDPQFLISFYEKMQSDKGSIPDRFSAQQFSDYHSELNMSSLELGDSALYFCASSHGQAYEQYFGPGTRLTVT.

CDR3: CASSREGRSNTEAFF. In DNA, the CDR3 is TGTGCCAGCAGCCGAGAGGGCAGGTCGAACACTGAAGCTTTCTTT. The chain employs TRBV2 and TRBJ1-1; D call uncertain. CDR1 is SNHLY and CDR2 is FYNNEI in the germline V gene. Trimming pared 6 bases from V and 1 base from J, leaving 15 bases between. This CDR3 spans 15 amino acids.

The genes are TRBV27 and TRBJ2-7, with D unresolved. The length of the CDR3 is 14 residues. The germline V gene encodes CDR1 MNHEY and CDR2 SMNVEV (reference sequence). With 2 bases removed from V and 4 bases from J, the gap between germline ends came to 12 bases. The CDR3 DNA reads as TGTGCCAGCAGTTTAGCGTCTGTCCAATACGAGCAGTACTTC. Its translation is CASSLASVQYEQYF.

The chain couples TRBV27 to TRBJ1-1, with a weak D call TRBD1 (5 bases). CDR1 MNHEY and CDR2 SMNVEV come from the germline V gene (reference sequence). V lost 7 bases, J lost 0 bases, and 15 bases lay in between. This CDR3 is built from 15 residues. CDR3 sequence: CASTPGQGMNTEAFF. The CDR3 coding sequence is TGTGCCAGCACCCCCGGGCAGGGCATGAACACTGAAGCTTTCTTT.

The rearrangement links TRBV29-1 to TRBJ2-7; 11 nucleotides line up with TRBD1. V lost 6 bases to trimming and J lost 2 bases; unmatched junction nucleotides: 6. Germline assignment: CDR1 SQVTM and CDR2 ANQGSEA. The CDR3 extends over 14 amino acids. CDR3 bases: TGCAGCGTCTCAATGGGACAGGGGGCCTACGAGCAGTACTTC. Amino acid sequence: CSVSMGQGAYEQYF.

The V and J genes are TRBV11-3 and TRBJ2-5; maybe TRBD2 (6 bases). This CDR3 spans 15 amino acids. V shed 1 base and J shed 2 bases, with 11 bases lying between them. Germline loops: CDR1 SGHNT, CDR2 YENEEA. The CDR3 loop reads CASSLGLGGQETQYF. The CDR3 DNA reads TGTGCCAGCAGCTTAGGGTTGGGGGGTCAAGAGACCCAGTACTTC. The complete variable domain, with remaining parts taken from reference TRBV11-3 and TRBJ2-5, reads EAGVVQSPRYKIIEKKQPVAFWCNPISGHNTLYWYLQNLGQGPELLIRYENEEAVDDSQLPKDRFSAERLKGVDSTLKIQPAELGDSAVYLCASSLGLGGQETQYFGPGTRLLVL.

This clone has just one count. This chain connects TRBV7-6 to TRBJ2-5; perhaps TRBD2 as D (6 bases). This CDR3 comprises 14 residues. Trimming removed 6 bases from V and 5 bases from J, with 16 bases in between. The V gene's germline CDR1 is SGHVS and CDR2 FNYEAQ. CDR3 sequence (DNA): TGTGCCAGCAGTCCACCGGGGGTGCGGGAGACCCAGTACTTC. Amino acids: CASSPPGVRETQYF.

CDR3 bases: TGTGCCAGCAGCGGATCCCAGAACGCTGCCGAGACCCAGTACTTC. It yields the protein CASSGSQNAAETQYF. The chain employs TRBV9 and TRBJ2-5; D unclear. V was trimmed by 3 bases and J by 5 bases, leaving 17 bases between them. Germline V gene lookup returns CDR1 SGDLS and CDR2 YYNGEE. The CDR3 has 15 residues.

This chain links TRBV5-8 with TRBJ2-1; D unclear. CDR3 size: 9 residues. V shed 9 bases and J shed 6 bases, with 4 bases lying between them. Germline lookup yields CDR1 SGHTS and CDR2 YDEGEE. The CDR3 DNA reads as TGTGCCACCCGCAATGAGCAGTTCTTC. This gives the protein CATRNEQFF.

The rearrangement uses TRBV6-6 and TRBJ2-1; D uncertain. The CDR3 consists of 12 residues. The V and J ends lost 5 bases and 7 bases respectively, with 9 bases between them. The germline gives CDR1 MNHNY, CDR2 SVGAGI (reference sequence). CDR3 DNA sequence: TGTGCCAGCAGTACATTATTAAATGAGCAGTTCTTC. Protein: CASSTLLNEQFF.

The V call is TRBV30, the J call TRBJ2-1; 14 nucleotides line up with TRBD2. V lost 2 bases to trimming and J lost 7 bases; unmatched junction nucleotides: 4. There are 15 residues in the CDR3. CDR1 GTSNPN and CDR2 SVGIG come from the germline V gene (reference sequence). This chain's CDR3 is CAWSTGTSGGNEQFF. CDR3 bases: TGTGCCTGGAGTACTGGGACTAGCGGGGGTAATGAGCAGTTCTTC.